This T cell receptor (beta chain) was obtained from a study of blood T cell repertoires in COVID-19 (dated by TCRdb to 2020 to 2022). Context from the whole study: Samples covering the acute and convalescent phases of COVID-19 were provided by collaborators in the United States, Italy and Spain. Deeply sampled blood TCRbeta repertoires from subjects exposed to, actively infected with, or recovered from COVID-19 were included in the dataset. Where HLA class I and class II types were available, the types were taken from metadata supplied by the sample provider, not from assay-based typing. Sample metadata almost always included a de-identified subject ID, COVID-19 status, age in years and sex. The samples were drawn from the first 160 participants of the ongoing ImmuneRACE study and from some 1,300 subjects provided by 6 global collaborators. The repertoires were released in a freely available public database intended as a resource for research on the immune response to SARS-CoV-2. The prospective study material was composed of cDNA or gDNA derived from T cells, B-cell-depleted T cells, or PBMCs. The paper as a whole reports these results and caveats: The amount of clinical and demographic metadata varied by source and participant and was provided uncurated.

As concerns this clone: Its antigen is unknown. Base qualities were left out, and no much larger clone turns up one base away.

The germline V end is reduced by 5 bases and the J end by 1 base; junction bases left unmatched: 3. Counted from cysteine to phenylalanine, this CDR3 has 14 amino acids. Of all the DNA, just the CDR3 is kept, 42 bases in frame from base 1. CDR1 and CDR2 are read off the germline V gene (reference sequence) as MNHEY and SMNVEV. In the prospective study, participants were about 18 to 95 years old, resided in about two dozen geographic areas of the United States, and were enrolled through a virtual design. In the prospective study, cohorts were assigned on the basis of participant-reported clinical history obtained from a screening survey and a study questionnaire. ImmuneRACE Cohort 3 recovered participants were defined by two consecutive negative NP/OP PCR tests, healthcare professional clearance, or symptom resolution. Each participant in the prospective study had whole blood, serum and a nasopharyngeal or oropharyngeal swab collected by mobile phlebotomists. Over an approximately 2-month period, participants in the prospective study had the option of providing additional blood draws and questionnaires. Before DNA extraction, prospective study blood samples were shipped either frozen or at room temperature.

TCRbeta CDR3 regions were amplified from genomic DNA by means of the immunoSEQ Assay, a bias-controlled multiplex PCR. The original methods were these. Within the assay, amplification of reference gene primers was used to estimate how many nucleated cells each sample contained. To quantify the absolute abundance of each unique TCRbeta CDR3 rearrangement, sequence reads were collapsed and filtered. For each sample, productive Simpson clonality was calculated as the square root of Simpson's diversity index over productive rearrangements. TCRdb stores this immuneACCESS table with in-frame sequences only. Part of the clones is absent; in the studies checked, under half of the shortfall reflects unresolved V genes, and no reason is known for the rest. V and J calls and clone size are copied from that table; D and trimming were computed from the DNA. For this sample the table gives 450,000 to 600,000 clones, of which about nine tenths were detected only once. The top ten hold 0.7% of the sample.

Sequenced: PBMCs or T cells enriched from blood (not recorded which). This clonotype was sampled from a young woman who had recovered from COVID-19. The chain uses TRBV27 and TRBJ2-7, with 9 bases matching TRBD1. The CDR3 protein sequence reads: CASSTGTGSYEQYF. The DNA sequence reads TGTGCCAGCAGTACCGGGACAGGGTCCTACGAGCAGTACTTC.